Reported below is one T cell receptor beta chain. What it binds is not known. The entry originates in a study of shared clonotypes between healthy human individuals. The sorted-subset replicate PCRs were given about 210 ng DNA, which is approximately 30,000 T cell genomes. The method was immunoSEQ multiplex PCR; TCRdb's version includes in-frame clones alone and lacks a portion of them. The repertoire includes some 2 million clones, roughly 94% of them detected once, and 0.9% to 1.5% sits in the top ten. In the naive CD8 group, cells lacked CD45RO and were positively selected for CCR7, so terminally differentiated effector memory CD45RA+ cells were left out. Overall study findings and caveats: The naive CD4 repertoires of several donors were compared, and around 5.1% of clonotypes were shared. It was expected that sequencing depth would affect clonotype sharing among donors. It was the non-shared clonotypes that had lower generation probabilities than clonotypes shared by all four donors.

Germline CDR1 and CDR2: SGHRS and YFSETQ. V was pared by 2 bases and J by 1 base, with 17 bases of the junction left unmatched. The CDR3 consists of 19 residues. The sequencing input was naive CD8+ T cells sorted from blood. The chain employs TRBV5-1 and TRBJ2-5, with TRBD2 matching 7 bases. This sequence was found in a man younger than 35 in good health. The CDR3 DNA reads as TGCGCCAGCAGCTTTCCTACCGGGGGGTCAACAGCCCTCCAAGAGACCCAGTACTTC. Encoded protein: CASSFPTGGSTALQETQYF.